This T cell receptor (beta chain) was sequenced for a study of human T cells and chemical hapten exposure. General observations from the study: Alopecia was present in the donors, so their immune response may differ from healthy people's.

TCRdb analysed the RACE reads with MiXCR anew, one entry per CDR3 protein. The sample shows fewer than 150,000 distinct CDR3 sequences, over 9.5% of them seen only once. Documented time point: patch test 2, 6 weeks after DPC sensitization. Treatment denoted: therapeutic diphenylcyclopropenone sensitization with weekly scalp DPC. This clonotype was observed many times. As yet, its antigen is unknown. V dropped 2 bases and J dropped 5 bases, with 12 bases sitting between them. This CDR3 spans 14 amino acids. This clonotype was sampled from a woman between 45 and 65 years old with alopecia areata. Some clones in this sample may be carry-over from other donors' samples. The sample consisted of whole blood, taken in connection with sensitization to the hapten diphenylcyclopropenone (DPC). J is TRBJ2-5 and V is TRBV12-3 or TRBV12-4, with D possibly called TRBD1 or TRBD2 (5 bases each). This chain's CDR3 is CASSLRRRDETQYF. CDR3 in DNA: TGTGCCAGCAGTTTACGGCGCAGGGACGAGACCCAGTACTTC.